These T cell receptor beta chains were read from a single sample in a study of T cell responses to AZD1222 COVID-19 vaccine. The table came from immunoSEQ multiplex PCR; TCRdb's copy has only in-frame clones and leaves some out. The table lists some 130,000 clones, approximately 90% of them singletons. This material consisted of peripheral blood, taken 28 days after the second AZD1222 dose. The receptors stem from an adult who received the AZD1222 COVID-19 vaccine. The conserved cysteine and the conserved F or W are not part of the CDR3 here.

v_gene	j_gene	CDR3aa
TRBV29-1	TRBJ1-1	STWGGRDTEAF
TRBV5-1	TRBJ1-1	ASSLDRMNTEAF
TRBV15	TRBJ2-3	ATSRDGGSTDTQY
TRBV18	TRBJ2-1	ASSLGLAGDKLDNEQF
TRBV19	TRBJ1-4	ASSLEGSQAREKLF
TRBV5-1	TRBJ1-6	ASSLDIWNSPLH
TRBV5-1	TRBJ2-7	ASSSAGSSYEQY
TRBV2	TRBJ1-2	ASSYLTGTGLGYT
TRBV7-2	TRBJ2-7	ASSLDLGPYEQY
TRBV28	TRBJ1-3	ASGTGGIGNTIY
TRBV5-1	TRBJ1-1	ASSARDTGNTEAF
TRBV2	TRBJ1-3	ASRDRQGGGSGNTIY
TRBV6-6	TRBJ2-2	ASMTGAGVYTGELF
TRBV19	TRBJ1-5	ASSLDSLGPAQH
TRBV19	TRBJ2-1	ASSSLVLNEQF
TRBV27	TRBJ1-1	ASSLWGGRPNTEAF
TRBV2	TRBJ2-3	ASVPVTSTDTQY
TRBV6-2/TRBV6-3	TRBJ1-1	ASSPPRGGSWEAF
TRBV25-1	TRBJ1-1	ASSEWTGELNTEAF
TRBV3-1/TRBV3-2	TRBJ1-1	ASSQDGNTEAF
TRBV12-5	TRBJ2-5	ASGLWRGGEKTQY
TRBV25-1	TRBJ2-3	ASSEGVSGRAWTDTQY
TRBV10-1	TRBJ1-2	ASSGQGTYGYT
TRBV15	TRBJ2-3	ATGAGSPSTDTQY
TRBV7-2	TRBJ1-3	ASSLGRSQNTIY
TRBV5-1	TRBJ1-1	ASSLDFGQGEAF